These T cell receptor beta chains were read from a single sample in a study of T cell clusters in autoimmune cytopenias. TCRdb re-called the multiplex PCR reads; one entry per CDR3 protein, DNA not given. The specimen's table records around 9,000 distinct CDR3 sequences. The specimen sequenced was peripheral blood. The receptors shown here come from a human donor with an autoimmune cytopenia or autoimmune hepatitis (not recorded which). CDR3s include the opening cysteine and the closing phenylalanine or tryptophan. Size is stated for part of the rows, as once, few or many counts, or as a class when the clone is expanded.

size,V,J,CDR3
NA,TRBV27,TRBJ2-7,CASSPLAGGYEQYF
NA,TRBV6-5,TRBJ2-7,CASSFRGPPTYEQYF
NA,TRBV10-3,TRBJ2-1,CAIKGGSSYNEQFF
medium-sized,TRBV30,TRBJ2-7,CAWSVGTGLHEQYF
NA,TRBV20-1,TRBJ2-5,CSASDPNQETQYF
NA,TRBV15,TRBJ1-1,CATSRDYDKNTEAFF
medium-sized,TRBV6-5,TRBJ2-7,CASSRRDSSYEQYF
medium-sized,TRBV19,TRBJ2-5,CATARYTGTRGQETQYF
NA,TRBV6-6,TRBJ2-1,CASSYSQRVTYNEQFF
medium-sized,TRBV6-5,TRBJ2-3,CASSQNTDTQYF
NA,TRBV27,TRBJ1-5,CASSLASGQPQHF
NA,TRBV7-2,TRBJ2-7,CASSLGLAGGPRPYGQYF
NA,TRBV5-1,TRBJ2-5,CASSLLGETQYF
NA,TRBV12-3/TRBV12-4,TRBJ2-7,CASSSIRGMGFSYEQYF
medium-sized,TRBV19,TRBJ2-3,CASSIGGGARGDTQYF
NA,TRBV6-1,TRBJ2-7,CASSSSLYEQYF
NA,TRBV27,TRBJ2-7,CASSPGDPGEQYF
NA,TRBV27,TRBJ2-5,CASSLSFRPGETQYF
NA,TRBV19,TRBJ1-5,CASREQGGNQPQHF
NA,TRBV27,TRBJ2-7,CASSSDKAYEQYF
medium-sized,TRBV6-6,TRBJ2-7,CASSYRTGQSTYEQYF
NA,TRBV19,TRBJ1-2,CASSIDFGQHYGYTF
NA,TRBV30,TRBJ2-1,CAWRESGSSYNEQFF
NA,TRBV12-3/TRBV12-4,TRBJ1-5,CASSSGDLHQPQHF
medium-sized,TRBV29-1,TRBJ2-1,CSAAPGGEAEQFF
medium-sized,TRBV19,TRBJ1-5,CASSIGRQGPHQPQHF
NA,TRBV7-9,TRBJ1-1,CASSPTIRGFKAFF
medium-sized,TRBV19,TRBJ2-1,CASSISQSSYNEQFF
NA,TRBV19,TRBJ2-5,CASRGTGVETQYF
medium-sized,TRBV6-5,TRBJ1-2,CASSYSAGANYGYTF
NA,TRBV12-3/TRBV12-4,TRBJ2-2,CASSPPGEELFF
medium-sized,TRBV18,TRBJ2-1,CASSPQGYNEQFF
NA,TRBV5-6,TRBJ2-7,CASSSPQGQGSYEQYF
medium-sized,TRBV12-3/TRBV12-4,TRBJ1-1,CASRTDRVYTEAFF
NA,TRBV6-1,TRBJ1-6,CASTTTHRLDLIYNSPLHF
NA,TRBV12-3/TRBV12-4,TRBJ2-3,CASSLGSDTQYF
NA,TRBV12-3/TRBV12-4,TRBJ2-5,CASSLMEETQYF
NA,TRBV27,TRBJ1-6,CASRPGTGTYNSPLHF
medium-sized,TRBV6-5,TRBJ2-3,CASSYSDRSYTDTQYF
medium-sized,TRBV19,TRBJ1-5,CASSIQVVGAQHF
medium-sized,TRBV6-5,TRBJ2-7,CASRLSGTGYYEQYF
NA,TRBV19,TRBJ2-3,CASSIAGGTDTQYF
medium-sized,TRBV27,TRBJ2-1,CASSWGQGHNEQFF
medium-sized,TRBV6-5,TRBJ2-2,CASSTPTTRELFF
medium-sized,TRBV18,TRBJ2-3,CASSPQGGTDTQYF
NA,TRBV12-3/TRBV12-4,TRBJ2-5,CASSRSGLAGGQETQYF
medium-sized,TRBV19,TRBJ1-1,CASSLLEATEAFF
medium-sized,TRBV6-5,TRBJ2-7,CASSYSHDRVDEQYF